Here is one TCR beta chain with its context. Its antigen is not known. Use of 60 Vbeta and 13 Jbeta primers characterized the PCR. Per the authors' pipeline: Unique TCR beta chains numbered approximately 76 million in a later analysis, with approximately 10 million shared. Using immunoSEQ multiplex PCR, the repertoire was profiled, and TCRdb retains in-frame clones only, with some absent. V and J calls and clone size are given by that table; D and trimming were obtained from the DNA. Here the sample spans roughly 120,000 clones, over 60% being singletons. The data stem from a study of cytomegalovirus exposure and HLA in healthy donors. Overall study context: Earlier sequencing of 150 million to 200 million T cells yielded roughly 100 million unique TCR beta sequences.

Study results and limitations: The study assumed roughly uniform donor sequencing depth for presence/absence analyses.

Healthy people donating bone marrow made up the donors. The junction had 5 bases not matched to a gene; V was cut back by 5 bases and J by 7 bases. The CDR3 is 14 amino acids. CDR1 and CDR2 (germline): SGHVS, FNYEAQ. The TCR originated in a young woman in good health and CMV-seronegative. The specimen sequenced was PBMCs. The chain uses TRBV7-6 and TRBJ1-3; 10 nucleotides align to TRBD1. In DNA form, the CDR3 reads TGTGCCAGCAGCATCGGGACAGGGGCGAACACCATATATTTT. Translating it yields CASSIGTGANTIYF. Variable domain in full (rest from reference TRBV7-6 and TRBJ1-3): GAGVSQSPRYKVTKRGQDVALRCDPISGHVSLYWYRQALGQGPEFLTYFNYEAQQDKSGLPNDRFSAERPEGSISTLTIQRTEQRDSAMYRCASSIGTGANTIYFGEGSWLTVV.